This T cell receptor (beta chain) came from a study of T cell responses to AZD1222 COVID-19 vaccine. Overall study findings and caveats: No repertoire was sampled before or during the peak T cell response, only after it. Baseline seropositivity occurred in only a handful of AZD1222 recipients. Donors were largely white British and mainly female; clonal diversity was possibly underestimated. Along spike, vaccine-associated CD4 TCRs were found throughout, with dominance at 160-218 and 743-854.

As concerns this clone: Its matching antigen is unknown.

Here immunoSEQ multiplex PCR was the method, and the copy in TCRdb shows in-frame clones only, minus some. The sample contains about 120,000 clones, 75% to 90% of which appear only once. Germline CDR1 reads SGHVS; CDR2 reads FQNEAQ. The length of the CDR3 is 14 residues. Trimming removed 3 bases at V and 7 bases at J, with 15 bases between. Sequencing was performed on peripheral blood, taken on day 0 of MenACWY control vaccination. This clonotype was sampled from an adult in good health. This chain links TRBV7-8 with TRBJ1-2; no reliable D call. The CDR3 spells CASSFSDPLGGYTF. CDR3 sequence (DNA): TGTGCCAGCAGCTTCTCCGACCCTTTAGGTGGCTACACCTTC.